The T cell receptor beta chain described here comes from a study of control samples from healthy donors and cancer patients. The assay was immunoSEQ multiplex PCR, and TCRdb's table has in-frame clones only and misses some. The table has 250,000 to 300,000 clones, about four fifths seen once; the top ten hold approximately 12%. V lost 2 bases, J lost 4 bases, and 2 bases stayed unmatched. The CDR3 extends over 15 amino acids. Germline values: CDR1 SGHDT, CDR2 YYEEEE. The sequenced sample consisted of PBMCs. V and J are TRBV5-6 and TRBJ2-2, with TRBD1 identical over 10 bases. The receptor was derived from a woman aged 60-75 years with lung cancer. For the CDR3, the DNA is TGTGCCAGCAGCTTTGACAGGGGGCGCACCGGGGAGCTGTTTTTT. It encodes CASSFDRGRTGELFF.